Described below is a single T cell receptor (beta chain) sequence and its context. The antigen is unknown. The PCR contained 60 Vbeta and 13 Jbeta primers. Source study methods: Some 10 million of the roughly 80 million unique TCR beta chains counted in a later analysis were shared. The method was immunoSEQ multiplex PCR; TCRdb's version includes in-frame clones alone and lacks a portion of them. V and J calls and clone size are copied from that table; D and trimming were computed from the DNA. Of some 170,000 clones listed, roughly 80% are singletons. The CDR3 is 15 residues long. Germline CDR1 is MGHRA and CDR2 is YSYEKL. The data are from a study of cytomegalovirus exposure and HLA in healthy donors. Notes on the study in general: There were 150 to 200 TCR beta chains listed as cytomegalovirus-associated.

These donors counted as nominally healthy when sampled, but unrecorded immune exposures were likely. The sequenced material came from PBMCs. The chain joins TRBV4-1 to TRBJ2-5; TRBD1 matches at 8 bases. The end of the DNA fits TRBJ2-7 better, so the J call may be wrong. The TCR sequence derives from a man aged 45 to 65 in good health and CMV-seropositive. The chain's CDR3 is CASSQADRGNYEQYF. DNA of the CDR3: TGCGCCAGCAGCCAGGCCGACAGGGGCAACTACGAGCAGTACTTC.